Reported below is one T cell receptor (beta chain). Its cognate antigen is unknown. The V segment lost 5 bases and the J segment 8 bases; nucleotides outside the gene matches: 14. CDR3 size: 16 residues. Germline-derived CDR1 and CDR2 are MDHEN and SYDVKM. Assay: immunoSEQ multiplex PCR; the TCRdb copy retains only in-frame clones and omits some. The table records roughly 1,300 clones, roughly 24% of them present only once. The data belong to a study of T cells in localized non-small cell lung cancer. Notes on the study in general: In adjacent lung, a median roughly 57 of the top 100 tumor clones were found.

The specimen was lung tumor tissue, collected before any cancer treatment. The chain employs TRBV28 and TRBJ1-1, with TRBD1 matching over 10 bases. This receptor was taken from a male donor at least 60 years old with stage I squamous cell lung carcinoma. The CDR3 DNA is TGTGCCAGCAGTACATTGACGACAGGGGGCGGTCCCGAAGCTTTCTTT. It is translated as CASSTLTTGGGPEAFF.